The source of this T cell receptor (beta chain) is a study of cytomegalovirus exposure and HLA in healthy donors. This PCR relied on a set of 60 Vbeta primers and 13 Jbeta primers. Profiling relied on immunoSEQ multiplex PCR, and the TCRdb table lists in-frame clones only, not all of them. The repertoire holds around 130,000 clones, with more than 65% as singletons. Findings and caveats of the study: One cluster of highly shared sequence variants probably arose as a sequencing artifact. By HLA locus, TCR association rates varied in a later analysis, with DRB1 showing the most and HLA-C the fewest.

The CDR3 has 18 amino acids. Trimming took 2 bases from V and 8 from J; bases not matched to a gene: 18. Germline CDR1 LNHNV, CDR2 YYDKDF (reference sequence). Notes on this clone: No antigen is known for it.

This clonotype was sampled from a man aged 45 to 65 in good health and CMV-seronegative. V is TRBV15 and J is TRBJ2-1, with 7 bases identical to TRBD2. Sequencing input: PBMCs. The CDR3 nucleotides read TGTGCCACCAGCAGAAAAACTCCCGGGACTACGATCAAAGATGAGCAGTTCTTC. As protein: CATSRKTPGTTIKDEQFF. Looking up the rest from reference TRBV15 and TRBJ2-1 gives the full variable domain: DAMVIQNPRYQVTQFGKPVTLSCSQTLNHNVMYWYQQKSSQAPKLLFHYYDKDFNNEADTPDNFQSRRPNTSFCFLDIRSPGLGDTAMYLCATSRKTPGTTIKDEQFFGPGTRLTVL.